This T cell receptor beta chain is from a study of monozygotic twins with inflammatory bowel disease. Reprocessing the 5' RACE reads, TCRdb reports a single entry for every CDR3 protein and omits DNA. The sample has over 110,000 distinct CDR3 sequences. Germline V gene sequence: CDR1 SGHDT, CDR2 YYEEEE. The CDR3 has 15 amino acids. This clonotype was sampled from a human donor with ulcerative colitis or Crohn's disease, or a healthy co-twin of an affected twin (not recorded which). The sequencing sample was made of blood. The chain couples TRBV5-6 to TRBJ2-1. This CDR3 reads CASSLFPGSYNEQFF.